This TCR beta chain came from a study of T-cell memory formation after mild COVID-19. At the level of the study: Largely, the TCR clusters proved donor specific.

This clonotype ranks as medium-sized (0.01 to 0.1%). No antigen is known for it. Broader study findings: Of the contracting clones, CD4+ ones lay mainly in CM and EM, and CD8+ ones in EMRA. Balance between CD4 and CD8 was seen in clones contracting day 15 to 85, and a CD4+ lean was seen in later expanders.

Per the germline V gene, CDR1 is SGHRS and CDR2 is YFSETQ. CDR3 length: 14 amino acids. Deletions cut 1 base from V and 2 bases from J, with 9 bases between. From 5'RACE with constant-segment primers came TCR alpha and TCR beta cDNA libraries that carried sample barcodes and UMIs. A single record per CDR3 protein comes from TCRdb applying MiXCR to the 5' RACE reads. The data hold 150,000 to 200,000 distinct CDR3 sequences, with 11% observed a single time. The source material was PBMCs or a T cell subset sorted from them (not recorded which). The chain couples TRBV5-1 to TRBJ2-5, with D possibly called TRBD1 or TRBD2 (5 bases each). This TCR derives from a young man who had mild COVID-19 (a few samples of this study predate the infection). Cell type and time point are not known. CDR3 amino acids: CASSLYGGQETQYF. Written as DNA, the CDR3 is TGCGCCAGCAGCTTGTATGGGGGTCAAGAGACCCAGTACTTC.